The rows below give T cell receptor beta chains drawn from one sample of a study of cytomegalovirus exposure and HLA in healthy donors. Measured with immunoSEQ multiplex PCR; TCRdb has only the in-frame clones, and not every one. This sample has 130,000 to 150,000 clones, with approximately 90% found just once. Sequencing used PBMCs. These receptors were taken from a man aged 18 to 29 in good health and CMV-seronegative. Both conserved end residues are part of each CDR3. Fields, in order: D gene, V gene, clone size, CDR3 length, J gene, CDR3 DNA, CDR3 protein. D genes are given only for firm matches. The size field is filled for only some rows; it gives once, few, many or a size class.

d_gene: TRBD1
v_gene: TRBV7-3
abundance: NA
len: 15
j_gene: TRBJ2-3
CDR3nt: TGTGCCAGCAGCAAAACAGGGGGTTTCACAGATACGCAGTATTTT
CDR3aa: CASSKTGGFTDTQYF

d_gene: NA
v_gene: TRBV9
abundance: NA
len: 14
j_gene: TRBJ1-2
CDR3nt: TGTGCCAGCAGCGCCCGGGGGGGGCTGTATGGCTACACCTTC
CDR3aa: CASSARGGLYGYTF

d_gene: TRBD1
v_gene: TRBV5-1
abundance: NA
len: 15
j_gene: TRBJ2-5
CDR3nt: TGCGCCAGCAGCCCCCTAACAGGGGCCTGGGAGACCCAGTACTTC
CDR3aa: CASSPLTGAWETQYF

d_gene: NA
v_gene: TRBV29-1
abundance: few
len: 12
j_gene: TRBJ1-2
CDR3nt: TGCAGCGTTGATAAGGTGGACAATGGCTACACCTTC
CDR3aa: CSVDKVDNGYTF

d_gene: NA
v_gene: TRBV30
abundance: NA
len: 13
j_gene: TRBJ1-3
CDR3nt: TGTGCCTGGAGGGGCAGCTCTGGAAACACCATATATTTT
CDR3aa: CAWRGSSGNTIYF

d_gene: NA
v_gene: TRBV9
abundance: NA
len: 15
j_gene: TRBJ2-1
CDR3nt: TGTGCCAGCAGCTCACCCTCGGACAGAAGCAATGAGCAGTTCTTC
CDR3aa: CASSSPSDRSNEQFF

d_gene: TRBD2
v_gene: TRBV13
abundance: NA
len: 14
j_gene: TRBJ2-3
CDR3nt: TGTGCCAGCCGCCGGGGGGGCGCATCAGATACGCAGTATTTT
CDR3aa: CASRRGGASDTQYF

d_gene: TRBD2
v_gene: TRBV6-5
abundance: NA
len: 15
j_gene: TRBJ2-7
CDR3nt: TGTGCCAGCAGTTACGGAACTAGCGGGGGCTACGAGCAGTACTTC
CDR3aa: CASSYGTSGGYEQYF

d_gene: TRBD2
v_gene: TRBV9
abundance: NA
len: 18
j_gene: TRBJ2-1
CDR3nt: TGTGCCAGCAGCGGCCGACTTTGGGCGGGAGGGCGCGGCAATGAGCAGTTCTTC
CDR3aa: CASSGRLWAGGRGNEQFF

d_gene: TRBD2
v_gene: TRBV10-1
abundance: NA
len: 14
j_gene: TRBJ2-1
CDR3nt: TGCGCCAGCTCGGGACTAGCGGTATACAATGAGCAGTTCTTC
CDR3aa: CASSGLAVYNEQFF

d_gene: TRBD1
v_gene: TRBV30
abundance: NA
len: 13
j_gene: TRBJ1-5
CDR3nt: TGTGCCTGGAACGGACAGGGCCATCAGCCCCAGCATTTT
CDR3aa: CAWNGQGHQPQHF

d_gene: TRBD1
v_gene: TRBV9
abundance: once
len: 15
j_gene: TRBJ1-3
CDR3nt: TGTGCCAGCAGCCGTTGGACAGGGGAGGGAAACACCATATATTTT
CDR3aa: CASSRWTGEGNTIYF

d_gene: TRBD2
v_gene: TRBV9
abundance: NA
len: 16
j_gene: TRBJ2-1
CDR3nt: TGTGCCAGCAGCGTAGGCCCTAGCGGGAAGGTGAATGAGCAGTTCTTC
CDR3aa: CASSVGPSGKVNEQFF

d_gene: NA
v_gene: TRBV9
abundance: NA
len: 15
j_gene: TRBJ1-5
CDR3nt: TGTGCCAGCAGCGTAGGAAGGGGCAGCAATCAGCCCCAGCATTTT
CDR3aa: CASSVGRGSNQPQHF

d_gene: NA
v_gene: TRBV14
abundance: once
len: 17
j_gene: TRBJ2-1
CDR3nt: TGTGCCAGCAGTGTATCCTGGGCAGGGCCTATTGGCAATGAGCAGTTCTTC
CDR3aa: CASSVSWAGPIGNEQFF

d_gene: TRBD1
v_gene: TRBV15
abundance: NA
len: 14
j_gene: TRBJ2-5
CDR3nt: TGTGCCACCAGCTCAGGGACAGCCCAAGAGACCCAGTACTTC
CDR3aa: CATSSGTAQETQYF

d_gene: NA
v_gene: TRBV5-4
abundance: NA
len: 13
j_gene: TRBJ2-3
CDR3nt: TGTGCTTGTTCCCGGGAGCCCACAGATACGCAGTATTTT
CDR3aa: CACSREPTDTQYF

d_gene: NA
v_gene: TRBV7-7
abundance: NA
len: 14
j_gene: TRBJ1-5
CDR3nt: TGTGCCAGCAGCCCTGAGGGCTTCTATCAGCCCCAGCATTTT
CDR3aa: CASSPEGFYQPQHF

d_gene: TRBD1
v_gene: TRBV5-4
abundance: NA
len: 14
j_gene: TRBJ2-2
CDR3nt: TGTGCCAGCAGCAGGACAGGGAACACCGGGGAGCTGTTTTTT
CDR3aa: CASSRTGNTGELFF

d_gene: NA
v_gene: TRBV6-5
abundance: NA
len: 13
j_gene: TRBJ2-1
CDR3nt: TGTGCCAGCAGTTGGGGACTGAAAAATGAGCAGTTCTTC
CDR3aa: CASSWGLKNEQFF

d_gene: TRBD1
v_gene: TRBV18
abundance: NA
len: 18
j_gene: TRBJ2-5
CDR3nt: TGTGCCAGCTCACCACCGGTAATCAGGACAGGGTATCAAGAGACCCAGTACTTC
CDR3aa: CASSPPVIRTGYQETQYF

d_gene: TRBD1
v_gene: TRBV13
abundance: NA
len: 15
j_gene: TRBJ2-5
CDR3nt: TGTGCCAGCAGCTTAGGCCGAGGGGGCTGGGAGACCCAGTACTTC
CDR3aa: CASSLGRGGWETQYF

d_gene: NA
v_gene: TRBV21-1
abundance: NA
len: 14
j_gene: TRBJ2-3
CDR3nt: TGTGCCGGGTCTAGCGGGAGGGGTGGAGATACGCAGTATTTT
CDR3aa: CAGSSGRGGDTQYF

d_gene: NA
v_gene: TRBV5-1
abundance: NA
len: 15
j_gene: TRBJ1-1
CDR3nt: TGCGCCAGCAGCCCGTGGGAGGGCGCGCGTCCTGAAGCTTTCTTT
CDR3aa: CASSPWEGARPEAFF

d_gene: NA
v_gene: TRBV19
abundance: NA
len: 14
j_gene: TRBJ2-1
CDR3nt: TGTGCCACCTCCGCCTGGCAGGGAAAGGATGAGCAGTTCTTC
CDR3aa: CATSAWQGKDEQFF

d_gene: NA
v_gene: TRBV9
abundance: once
len: 15
j_gene: TRBJ1-1
CDR3nt: TGTGCCAGCAGCGAAGCTAGAACAGGTAACACTGAAGCTTTCTTT
CDR3aa: CASSEARTGNTEAFF

d_gene: NA
v_gene: TRBV28
abundance: NA
len: 23
j_gene: TRBJ1-4
CDR3nt: TGTGCCAGCAGTTTTAGAAACTTGCTTTTCGGGAGCCCTAGCGGGAGGGCGCGGGAAAAACTGTTTTTT
CDR3aa: CASSFRNLLFGSPSGRAREKLFF

d_gene: NA
v_gene: TRBV5-4
abundance: NA
len: 14
j_gene: TRBJ1-6
CDR3nt: TGTGCCAGCAGCTTCGGACAGTTTATGTCACCCCTCCACTTT
CDR3aa: CASSFGQFMSPLHF

d_gene: NA
v_gene: TRBV5-1
abundance: NA
len: 14
j_gene: TRBJ1-2
CDR3nt: TGCGCCAGCAGCTTGCAGGGTCTTGGGTATGGCTACACCTTC
CDR3aa: CASSLQGLGYGYTF

d_gene: NA
v_gene: TRBV15
abundance: NA
len: 14
j_gene: TRBJ1-1
CDR3nt: TGTGCCACCAGCAGAGATCGGGTGGGAGCTGAAGCTTTCTTT
CDR3aa: CATSRDRVGAEAFF

d_gene: TRBD1
v_gene: TRBV23-1
abundance: NA
len: 18
j_gene: TRBJ1-5
CDR3nt: TGCGCCAGCAGTCAATTGGTGACAGGGAAGTTTCGCAATCAGCCCCAGCATTTT
CDR3aa: CASSQLVTGKFRNQPQHF

d_gene: NA
v_gene: TRBV6-5
abundance: NA
len: 14
j_gene: TRBJ1-3
CDR3nt: TGTGCCAGCAGGACCAGGGGATCTGGAAACACCATATATTTT
CDR3aa: CASRTRGSGNTIYF

d_gene: TRBD1
v_gene: TRBV9
abundance: NA
len: 14
j_gene: TRBJ1-1
CDR3nt: TGTGCCAGCAGCGAAGGACAGGGAATTGATGAAGCTTTCTTT
CDR3aa: CASSEGQGIDEAFF

d_gene: TRBD1
v_gene: TRBV29-1
abundance: NA
len: 16
j_gene: TRBJ1-1
CDR3nt: TGCAGCGTTGAAGATACGGGGGGACAGGGAGGCACTGAAGCTTTCTTT
CDR3aa: CSVEDTGGQGGTEAFF

d_gene: NA
v_gene: TRBV30
abundance: NA
len: 17
j_gene: TRBJ2-7
CDR3nt: TGTGCCTGGAGTGCCCTTAGACAGATACAGGGTCGGGGCGAGCAGTACTTC
CDR3aa: CAWSALRQIQGRGEQYF

d_gene: NA
v_gene: TRBV10-3
abundance: NA
len: 13
j_gene: TRBJ2-1
CDR3nt: TGTGCCATCAGGGGAGAGGGAGACAATGAGCAGTTCTTC
CDR3aa: CAIRGEGDNEQFF

d_gene: TRBD2
v_gene: TRBV2
abundance: NA
len: 13
j_gene: TRBJ2-5
CDR3nt: TGTGCCAGCAGTGGGGAGGGGACAGAGACCCAGTACTTC
CDR3aa: CASSGEGTETQYF

d_gene: TRBD1
v_gene: TRBV7-6
abundance: NA
len: 15
j_gene: TRBJ1-5
CDR3nt: TGTGCCAGCAGCTTAAGGGACAGGGAAAATCAGCCCCAGCATTTT
CDR3aa: CASSLRDRENQPQHF

d_gene: NA
v_gene: TRBV2
abundance: NA
len: 11
j_gene: TRBJ2-5
CDR3nt: TGTGCCAGCAGTTCGGAAGAGACCCAGTACTTC
CDR3aa: CASSSEETQYF

d_gene: NA
v_gene: TRBV12-1
abundance: NA
len: 23
j_gene: TRBJ2-5
CDR3nt: TGTGCCAGCAGCTTTGATATAGAGGGAGGAGAGTCCAAACCCCAATGCCAACAAGAGACCCAGTACTTC
CDR3aa: CASSFDIEGGESKPQCQQETQYF

d_gene: NA
v_gene: TRBV6-5
abundance: once
len: 16
j_gene: TRBJ1-2
CDR3nt: TGTGCCAGCAGTTACTCGAATTTACCCGGGAGGGATGGCTACACCTTC
CDR3aa: CASSYSNLPGRDGYTF

d_gene: TRBD2
v_gene: TRBV18
abundance: NA
len: 16
j_gene: TRBJ2-1
CDR3nt: TGTGCCAGCTCACCAGAGCGAGCGGGAGGGTCTAATGAGCAGTTCTTC
CDR3aa: CASSPERAGGSNEQFF

d_gene: TRBD1
v_gene: TRBV19
abundance: NA
len: 14
j_gene: TRBJ1-2
CDR3nt: TGTGCCAGTAGTTCAAGTGGGACAGACTATGGCTACACCTTC
CDR3aa: CASSSSGTDYGYTF

d_gene: NA
v_gene: TRBV25-1
abundance: NA
len: 15
j_gene: TRBJ1-1
CDR3nt: TGTGCCAGCAGTGAAAGTCAGGGCTCGAACACTGAAGCTTTCTTT
CDR3aa: CASSESQGSNTEAFF

d_gene: TRBD2
v_gene: TRBV9
abundance: NA
len: 18
j_gene: TRBJ2-3
CDR3nt: TGTGCCAGCAGCGAGAATTCGGGACTAGCGGGAGGGCCGAATACGCAGTATTTT
CDR3aa: CASSENSGLAGGPNTQYF

d_gene: NA
v_gene: TRBV2
abundance: NA
len: 13
j_gene: TRBJ2-1
CDR3nt: TGTGCCAGCAGGTATAGTGCGGGCTCCGAGCAGTTCTTC
CDR3aa: CASRYSAGSEQFF

d_gene: NA
v_gene: TRBV5-1
abundance: once
len: 14
j_gene: TRBJ1-1
CDR3nt: TGCGCCAGCAGCTGGCAGGTATCGAACACTGAAGCTTTCTTT
CDR3aa: CASSWQVSNTEAFF

d_gene: TRBD1
v_gene: TRBV6-5
abundance: NA
len: 13
j_gene: TRBJ2-7
CDR3nt: TGTGCCACCAGAGACAGGGTCACCTACGAGCAGTACTTC
CDR3aa: CATRDRVTYEQYF

d_gene: TRBD1
v_gene: TRBV19
abundance: once
len: 14
j_gene: TRBJ1-4
CDR3nt: TGTGCCAGTAGTATGTGGGGGACAGGGGAAAAACTGTTTTTT
CDR3aa: CASSMWGTGEKLFF